The 4 T cell receptor beta chains in this list originate from one sample, sequenced in a study of radiotherapy plus CTLA-4 blockade in lung cancer. This table comes from immunoSEQ multiplex PCR, and its TCRdb copy is limited to in-frame clones, with some not included. This table holds roughly 90,000 clones, roughly 80% found once. The sequencing here drew on peripheral blood, taken from a patient treated with radiotherapy plus ipilimumab. The receptors were sampled from a human donor with non-small cell lung cancer that progressed on radiotherapy plus ipilimumab.

The CDR3 DNA reads as TGTGCCAGCGGCTCTTTGGAGACCCAGTACTTC. Protein sequence: CASGSLETQYF. This chain uses TRBV7-9 with TRBJ2-5; no clear D gene. Trimming cost V 8 bases and J 5 bases, with 9 bases left between them. The V gene's germline CDR1 is SEHNR and CDR2 FQNEAQ (reference sequence). The CDR3 loop spans 11 amino acids.

This chain joins TRBV18 and TRBJ1-3, with D possibly matching TRBD1 (5 bases). Trimming removed 6 bases at V and 0 bases at J, with 15 bases between. From germline, CDR1 is KGHSH and CDR2 LQKENI. There are 16 residues in the CDR3. CDR3 DNA: TGTGCCAGCTCTCCGCTGGACACCCGCTCTGGAAACACCATATATTTT. It is translated as CASSPLDTRSGNTIYF.

The rearrangement links TRBV9 to TRBJ1-6; D is undetermined. CDR1 and CDR2 from the germline V gene are SGDLS and YYNGEE. The V and J ends lost 3 bases and 7 bases respectively, with 11 bases between them. The CDR3 totals 14 residues. The CDR3 DNA reads as TGTGCCAGCAGCGAACTGGCGGGAAATTCACCCCTCCACTTT. Translated, it gives CASSELAGNSPLHF.

The V and J genes are TRBV7-9 and TRBJ2-5, with 13 positions matching TRBD2. J was trimmed by 4 bases and V by 3 bases; bases with no gene match: 5. Germline CDR1 reads SEHNR; CDR2 reads FQNEAQ (reference sequence). The CDR3 runs 16 residues. CDR3 DNA sequence: TGTGCCAGCAGCTTTGGACTAGCGGGAGTAGGAGAGACCCAGTACTTC. Its translation: CASSFGLAGVGETQYF. The full variable domain, with the rest looked up from reference TRBV7-9 and TRBJ2-5, is DTGVSQNPRHKITKRGQNVTFRCDPISEHNRLYWYRQTLGQGPEFLTYFQNEAQLEKSRLLSDRFSAERPKGSFSTLEIQRTEQGDSAMYLCASSFGLAGVGETQYFGPGTRLLVL.